This T cell receptor (beta chain) was retrieved from a study of T cell repertoires in cytomegalovirus infection. Study summary: Indications of both CMV infection and matching HLA type were provided by public TCR beta signatures.

This CDR3 is built from 15 residues. Germline CDR1 and CDR2: SGHRS and YFSETQ. V was pared by 0 bases and J by 5 bases, with 14 bases between. Notes on the study in general: There were carriers of CMV plus the relevant HLA, and cumulative public TCR beta family frequency identified them. The ex vivo response was dominated by HLA-C-restricted CMV-specific TCR beta clonotypes.

TCRdb ran MiXCR on the reads and lists one entry per CDR3 protein. The sample shows some 180,000 distinct CDR3 sequences, approximately 9.7% of them seen only once. This clonotype came up a few times. The antigen remains undetermined. This clonotype was sampled from a human donor in good health (CMV status not recorded). Some clones in this sample may be carry-over from other donors' samples. This chain joins TRBV5-1 and TRBJ2-5; D unresolved. Sequenced: PBMCs. The chain's CDR3 is CASSLEVIQWETQYF. CDR3 DNA sequence: TGCGCCAGCAGCTTGGAGGTTATTCAGTGGGAGACCCAGTACTTC.